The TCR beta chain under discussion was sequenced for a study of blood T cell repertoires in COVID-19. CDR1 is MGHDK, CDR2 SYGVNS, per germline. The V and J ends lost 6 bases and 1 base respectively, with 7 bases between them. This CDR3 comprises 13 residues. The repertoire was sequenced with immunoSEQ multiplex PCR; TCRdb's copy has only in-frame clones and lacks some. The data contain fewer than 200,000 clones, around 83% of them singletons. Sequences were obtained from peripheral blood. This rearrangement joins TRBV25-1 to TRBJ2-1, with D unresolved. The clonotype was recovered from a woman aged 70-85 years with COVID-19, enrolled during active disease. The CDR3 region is CASRRDSYNEQFF. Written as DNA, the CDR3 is TGTGCCAGCAGGAGAGATTCCTACAATGAGCAGTTCTTC.